This T cell receptor beta chain was recovered during a study of T cells in Graves' hyperthyroidism and ophthalmopathy. Study-wide context: Peripheral blood was taken when the disease was first diagnosed, before any treatment began.

Regions amplified from RNA transcripts were the TCR beta CDR3 regions. First-round RT-PCR with HTBI primers amplified the TCR CDR3 region. TCRdb reprocessed the multiplex PCR reads via MiXCR and lists one record per CDR3 protein. The table has around 690,000 distinct CDR3 sequences, roughly a sixth seen once. This clonotype has a handful of counts. Its antigen is currently unknown. Findings of the study overall: The authors' 13 V-J model separated ophthalmopathy from stable hyperthyroidism.

Sequencing input: blood. The receptor's source is a man aged 45 to 65 with Graves' hyperthyroidism.

CDR3 amino acids: CASSWGQNEKLFF. The CDR3 nucleotides read TGTGCCAGCAGTTGGGGGCAAAATGAAAAACTGTTTTTT. The V gene is TRBV28, the J gene TRBJ1-4, with D perhaps matching TRBD1 (6 bases). CDR3 size: 13 residues. Trimming left V 4 bases short and J 5 bases short, with 8 bases between. CDR1 and CDR2 (germline): MDHEN, SYDVKM.